This T cell receptor (beta chain) appears in the sequencing data of a study of beta chain features in type 1 diabetes. As for the study in general: The samples had 100 million to 140 million sorted cells examined in all. Study-wide results and caveats: Within each of all four CD4+ subsets, Type 1 diabetes patients had TCRB CDR3s that were moderately but significantly shorter.

Worth noting for this clone: Its antigen is not identified.

All of the isolated RNA was reverse transcribed, so expressed TCRB transcripts were sequenced. Method: immunoSEQ multiplex PCR; TCRdb's copy keeps in-frame clones and lacks some. The sample records roughly 150,000 clones, roughly 59% being singletons. Unmatched junction bases numbered 12, after V lost 3 bases and J lost 11 bases. CDR1 is SGHAT and CDR2 is FQNNGV in the germline V gene. This CDR3 has 14 amino acids. The chain has TRBV11-2 and TRBJ1-1; 7 nucleotides align to TRBD1. The receptor was isolated from a man aged 25 to 45 with type 1 diabetes. What was sequenced was naive CD4+ T cells from blood. CDR3 protein: CASSLERQGMLAFF. CDR3 sequence (DNA): TGTGCCAGCAGCTTGGAAAGACAGGGCATGTTGGCTTTCTTT.